This T cell receptor (beta chain) stems from a study of CD8 T cells in ankylosing spondylitis. As the method for making TCR beta libraries, quantitative 5'-RACE with molecular barcodes was used. In TCRdb, the 5' RACE reads were re-called with MiXCR into one record per CDR3 protein. The repertoire has 500,000 to 550,000 distinct CDR3 sequences, about an eighth of them found once; the top ten carry about 6.8%. To note about this clonotype: Its antigen is as yet unknown.

V trimming: 8 bases; J trimming: 4 bases; junction bases outside the gene matches: 4. CDR3 length: 12 amino acids. Germline values: CDR1 PRHDT, CDR2 FYEKMQ (reference sequence). Study results and caveats: A CD8+ phenotype characterized the disease-linked clones, which were relatively rare in peripheral blood. Prior literature has documented some motif variants in synovial fluid and blood from reactive arthritis. Matched ankylosing spondylitis synovial fluid reportedly contained a significantly enriched population of disease-linked clones. Blood of patients with ankylosing spondylitis appeared to be characterized by a TCR beta motif of several highly homologous variants.

Material for sequencing was blood, either unsorted or a sorted T cell fraction (not recorded which). This chain joins TRBV13 and TRBJ1-2, with 7 positions matching TRBD1. This clonotype was sampled from a male donor with ankylosing spondylitis. The CDR3 is CASGDRVYGYTF. As DNA, the CDR3 is TGTGCCAGCGGAGACAGGGTCTATGGCTACACCTTC. Full variable domain (outside the CDR3, taken from reference TRBV13 and TRBJ1-2): AAGVIQSPRHLIKEKRETATLKCYPIPRHDTVYWYQQGPGQDPQFLISFYEKMQSDKGSIPDRFSAQQFSDYHSELNMSSLELGDSALYFCASGDRVYGYTFGSGTRLTVV.